What follows is one TCR beta chain and its context. This sample is part of a study of shared clonotypes between healthy human individuals. Germline-derived CDR1 and CDR2 are MNHEY and SVGAGI. V lost 2 bases to trimming and J lost 7 bases, with 11 bases between them. The CDR3 is 13 residues long. It was CD45RO-negative cells, positively selected for CCR7, that made up naive CD8 cells, with terminally differentiated effector memory CD45RA+ cells excluded. Some clones are missing from TCRdb's copy, which holds only in-frame ones; the method was immunoSEQ multiplex PCR. The table includes approximately 720,000 clones, under 95% detected once.

The source material was naive CD8+ T cells sorted from blood. The chain couples TRBV6-5 to TRBJ1-1, with D perhaps matching TRBD1 (5 bases). The sequence was obtained from a man aged 30 to 39 in good health. CDR3 sequence reads: CASSYGTYREAFF. CDR3 DNA sequence: TGTGCCAGCAGTTACGGGACTTACCGTGAAGCTTTCTTT.